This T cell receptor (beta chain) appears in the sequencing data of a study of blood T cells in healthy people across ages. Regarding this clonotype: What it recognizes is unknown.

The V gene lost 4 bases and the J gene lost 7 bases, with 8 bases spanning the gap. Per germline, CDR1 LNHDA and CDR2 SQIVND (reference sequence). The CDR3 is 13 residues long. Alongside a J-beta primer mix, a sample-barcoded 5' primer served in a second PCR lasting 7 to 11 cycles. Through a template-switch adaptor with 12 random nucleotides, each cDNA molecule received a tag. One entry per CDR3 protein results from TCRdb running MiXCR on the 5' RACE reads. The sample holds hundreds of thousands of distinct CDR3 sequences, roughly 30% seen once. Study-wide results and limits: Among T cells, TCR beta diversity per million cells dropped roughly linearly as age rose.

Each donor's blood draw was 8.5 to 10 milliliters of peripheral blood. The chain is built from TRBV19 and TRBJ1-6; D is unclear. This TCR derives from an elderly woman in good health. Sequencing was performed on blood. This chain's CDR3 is CASSNLGNSPLHF. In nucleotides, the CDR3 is TGTGCCAGTAGTAACCTGGGAAATTCACCCCTCCACTTT.